Below, 24 T cell receptor beta chains from the same sample are listed, as sequenced in a study (dated by TCRdb to about 2015). Libraries were prepared through 5' RACE. The sequencer was an Illumina MiSeq. The public reads were quality trimmed at Q25 with fastp and then assembled into clones with MiXCR by TCRdb, keeping productive beta chains. Every entry covers one CDR3 protein and lists the most common genes and DNA from its rows. For this sample there are approximately 12,000 distinct CDR3 sequences; roughly half appear just once. The top ten constitute 9.5% to 15% of the sample. Sample: tumor-infiltrating naive CD4+ T cells sorted from the breast tumor. This sample's cell subset or site label indicates: naive CD4+ T cells, CD4+CD45RA+CD25-. These receptor sequences come from a female donor with breast cancer.

V and J are TRBV20-1 and TRBJ1-5; perhaps TRBD1 as D (5 bases). This CDR3 is built from 15 residues. Between the trimmed V and J ends, which lost 0 bases and 7 bases, there was a span of 16 bases. CDR1 is DFQATT, CDR2 SNEGSKA, per germline (reference sequence). Here the CDR3 DNA reads TGCAGTGCTAGAGATCTGGGGAGGGGTAACCAGCCCCAGCATTTT. Translated: CSARDLGRGNQPQHF.

The genes are TRBV4-3 and TRBJ1-2, with 7 bases identical to TRBD1. J lost 4 bases, V lost 1 base, and 3 bases had no gene match. CDR3 length: 14 residues. The germline CDR1 and CDR2 sequences are LGHNA and YSLEER. CDR3 in DNA: TGCGCCAGCAGCCAAGGAGGGACAGCCTATGGCTACACCTTC. Its protein product is CASSQGGTAYGYTF.

This clonotype was detected once. The chain joins TRBV20-1 to TRBJ2-7, with 7 bases aligning to TRBD2. The CDR3 spans 14 residues. Germline V lookup: CDR1 DFQATT, CDR2 SNEGSKA (reference sequence). V lost 1 base to trimming and J lost 3 bases; unmatched junction nucleotides: 6. The CDR3 sequence: CSARGRGRDYEQYF. DNA for the CDR3: TGCAGTGCTAGAGGCCGGGGGAGGGACTACGAGCAGTACTTC.

The chain carries TRBV7-2 and TRBJ2-1, with 7 bases identical to TRBD1. The trim removed 4 bases at V and 4 bases at J, leaving 7 bases unmatched. Per the germline V gene, CDR1 is SGHTA and CDR2 is FQGNSA. The CDR3 sequence is 15 residues long. This CDR3 reads CASSSLTGRYNEQFF. The CDR3 DNA is TGTGCCAGCAGCTCCTTGACAGGGCGGTACAATGAGCAGTTCTTC.

The chain uses TRBV12-5 and TRBJ1-5; weak D call: TRBD1 (6 bases). This CDR3 has 21 amino acids. Germline CDR1 is LGHNT and CDR2 is FRNRAP. V lost 7 bases to trimming and J lost 5 bases, with 36 bases between them. CDR3 sequence reads: CASANTIQQGRRNPGDQPQHF. DNA for the CDR3: TGTGCTAGTGCCAACACAATACAACAGGGCCGACGCAACCCTGGCGATCAGCCCCAGCATTTT.

V gene TRBV4-1 combines with J gene TRBJ1-5, with D possibly being TRBD1 (5 bases). V shed 0 bases and J shed 6 bases, with 12 bases lying between them. The CDR3 consists of 15 residues. Looked up from germline, CDR1 is MGHRA and CDR2 is YSYEKL. CDR3 protein: CASSQDRVFSQPQHF. CDR3 in DNA: TGCGCCAGCAGCCAAGACAGGGTTTTTAGTCAGCCCCAGCATTTT.

This clonotype was seen more than once but under ten times. The CDR3 DNA follows: TGTGCTAGTGGTTTGATGACAGGGGGCGCAGAGACCCAGTACTTC. It is translated as CASGLMTGGAETQYF. V usage is TRBV12-5 and J usage is TRBJ2-5; 10 nucleotides align to TRBD1. V shed 2 bases and J 4 bases; nucleotides not matched to a gene: 4. The CDR3 covers 15 residues. Germline V gives CDR1 LGHNT, CDR2 FRNRAP.

This clonotype turned up a few times. V gene TRBV6-2 or TRBV6-3 combines with J gene TRBJ2-1; D not certain. Trimming left V 0 bases short and J 0 bases short, with 12 bases between. The CDR3 loop spans 17 amino acids. The germline V gene encodes CDR1 MNHEY and CDR2 SVGEGT. The CDR3 loop reads CASSYSRGVSSYNEQFF. The CDR3 DNA is TGTGCCAGCAGTTACTCCCGCGGCGTCAGCTCCTACAATGAGCAGTTCTTC.

The chain has TRBV20-1 and TRBJ2-7, with 10 bases matching TRBD2. Germline assignment: CDR1 DFQATT and CDR2 SNEGSKA (reference sequence). This CDR3 is 14 amino acids long. After removal of 4 bases from V and 4 bases from J, the junction contained 7 bases not matched to a gene. The CDR3 coding sequence is TGCAGTGCTATAGGAACTAGCGGGAAATACGAGCAGTACTTC. Protein sequence: CSAIGTSGKYEQYF.

This clonotype has a handful of counts. The chain recombines TRBV12-3 or TRBV12-4 with TRBJ2-7, with a tentative D call TRBD2 (6 bases). Trimming removed 5 bases from V and 4 bases from J, with 15 bases in between. There are 14 residues in the CDR3. CDR3 sequence: CASSLGFGGYEQYF. The CDR3, as DNA: TGTGCCAGCAGTCTGGGCTTCGGGGGTTACGAGCAGTACTTC.

CDR3 sequence (DNA): TGCAGTGCTCGCCGACAGGGTGGCAATGAGCAGTTCTTC. Residues: CSARRQGGNEQFF. The gene calls are TRBV20-1 and TRBJ2-1; 7 nucleotides align to TRBD1. Trimming at V came to 5 bases and at J to 6 bases, leaving 7 bases not matched to a gene. Germline V gives CDR1 DFQATT, CDR2 SNEGSKA (reference sequence). There are 13 residues in the CDR3.

The chain is built from TRBV19 and TRBJ2-5; D is undetermined. The length of the CDR3 is 14 residues. V shed 6 bases and J shed 0 bases, with 11 bases lying between them. The germline CDR1 and CDR2 sequences are LNHDA and SQIVND (reference sequence). The CDR3 DNA follows: TGTGCCAGTAGCAAAAGCTGGAACCAAGAGACCCAGTACTTC. Translation: CASSKSWNQETQYF. Filled out from reference TRBV19 and TRBJ2-5, the complete variable domain reads DGGITQSPKYLFRKEGQNVTLSCEQNLNHDAMYWYRQDPGQGLRLIYYSQIVNDFQKGDIAEGYSVSREKKESFPLTVTSAQKNPTAFYLCASSKSWNQETQYFGPGTRLLVL.

The sample holds a few counts of this clonotype. V usage is TRBV29-1 and J usage is TRBJ1-2; no definite D call. V was cut by 8 bases and J by 8 bases, with 15 bases left in between. Germline V CDR1 and CDR2: SQVTM, ANQGSEA. CDR3 length: 11 amino acids. CDR3: CSMTVGAGYTF. Written as DNA, the CDR3 is TGCAGCATGACGGTTGGTGCCGGCTACACCTTC. Combining the CDR3 with reference TRBV29-1 and TRBJ1-2 gives the whole variable domain SAVISQKPSRDICQRGTSLTIQCQVDSQVTMMFWYRQQPGQSLTLIATANQGSEATYESGFVIDKFPISRPNLTFSTLTVSNMSPEDSSIYLCSMTVGAGYTFGSGTRLTVV.

The J gene is TRBJ1-2, the V gene TRBV7-9; D unresolved. The CDR3 contains 15 residues. Trimming removed 1 base at V and 0 bases at J, with 9 bases between. Germline CDR1 and CDR2: SEHNR and FQNEAQ (reference sequence). The CDR3 loop reads CASSLDLSSNYGYTF. The CDR3 DNA follows: TGTGCCAGCAGCTTAGACTTATCTTCTAACTATGGCTACACCTTC. The full variable domain, with the rest looked up from reference TRBV7-9 and TRBJ1-2, is DTGVSQNPRHKITKRGQNVTFRCDPISEHNRLYWYRQTLGQGPEFLTYFQNEAQLEKSRLLSDRFSAERPKGSFSTLEIQRTEQGDSAMYLCASSLDLSSNYGYTFGSGTRLTVV.

The V and J genes are TRBV7-8 and TRBJ1-5; tentative D call: TRBD1 (5 bases). Germline CDR1 is SGHVS and CDR2 is FQNEAQ. V lost 1 base and J lost 9, with 22 bases in between. The CDR3 extends over 17 amino acids. In nucleotides, the CDR3 is TGTGCCAGCAGCTTAGGGTGGGCACCAGGGAGTCATTTGCCCCAGCATTTT. It yields the protein CASSLGWAPGSHLPQHF.

The J gene is TRBJ2-7, the V gene TRBV7-2; a weak D match, TRBD1 (5 bases). Germline lookup yields CDR1 SGHTA and CDR2 FQGNSA. The CDR3 length is 13 residues. V lost 3 bases and J 4 bases, leaving 10 bases between the germline ends. CDR3 protein: CASSLTVLYEQYV. CDR3 nucleotide sequence: TGTGCCAGCAGCTTGACAGTCCTGTACGAGCAGTACGTC.

This clonotype turned up a few times. The chain joins TRBV20-1 to TRBJ1-5; maybe TRBD1 (5 bases). From germline, CDR1 is DFQATT and CDR2 SNEGSKA (reference sequence). The V and J ends lost 4 bases and 7 bases respectively, with 14 bases between them. The CDR3 length is 13 residues. CDR3 protein: CSAKSSGVQPQHF. In DNA form, the CDR3 reads TGCAGTGCTAAGTCGTCGGGGGTCCAGCCCCAGCATTTT.

The gene calls are TRBV27 and TRBJ2-3; the D is unclear. The CDR3 runs to 15 residues. Trimming took off 6 bases at V and 2 bases at J, with 15 bases between the two ends. Germline CDR1 MNHEY, CDR2 SMNVEV (reference sequence). The CDR3 DNA reads as TGTGCCAGCAGCCCCACCGTCCATGTCACAGATACGCAGTATTTT. It specifies CASSPTVHVTDTQYF.

Here the CDR3 DNA reads TGTGCCAGCAGCCAAGATCGGCCCTCCACAGATACGCAGTATTTT. This translates into CASSQDRPSTDTQYF. The gene calls are TRBV4-2 and TRBJ2-3; D remains unclear. Germline assignment: CDR1 LGHNA and CDR2 YNFKEQ. The CDR3 covers 15 residues. V was clipped by 0 bases and J by 2 bases, with 9 bases between them.

The chain joins TRBV5-6 to TRBJ2-3; D is ambiguous. The CDR3 runs 16 residues. The V end was cut by 1 base, the J end by 0 bases, with 12 bases between. Germline values: CDR1 SGHDT, CDR2 YYEEEE. The CDR3 sequence is CASSLKGRSSTDTQYF. In DNA, the CDR3 is TGTGCCAGCAGCTTGAAGGGCAGGTCTAGCACAGATACGCAGTATTTT.

This clonotype was counted once. The chain uses TRBV29-1 and TRBJ2-3, with 10 positions matching TRBD2. The CDR3 is 15 amino acids. Germline V gene data show CDR1 as SQVTM and CDR2 as ANQGSEA. J was trimmed by 2 bases and V by 6 bases; bases with no gene match: 8. For the CDR3, the DNA is TGCAGCGTCTCTAGCGGGAGCAGCCCCACAGATACGCAGTATTTT. Residues: CSVSSGSSPTDTQYF.

This clonotype was counted a few times. The chain employs TRBV4-2 and TRBJ2-6, with TRBD2 matching over 9 bases. Losses at the gene ends were 1 base for V and 2 bases for J; bases not matched to a gene: 9. Germline V gene lookup returns CDR1 LGHNA and CDR2 YNFKEQ. The CDR3 sequence is 19 residues long. CDR3 DNA: TGTGCCAGCAGCCAAGTCGTGTCGGGACTAGCTACTGGGGCCAACGTCCTGACTTTC. Translated: CASSQVVSGLATGANVLTF.

By sample fraction, this clonotype is medium-sized. Germline and junction disagree at one end, which may indicate a read error. The chain couples TRBV20-1 to TRBJ2-5; 9 nucleotides match TRBD2. The CDR3 is 19 residues long. Germline CDR1 reads DFQATT; CDR2 reads SNEGSKA (reference sequence). In nucleotides, the CDR3 is TGCAGTGCAAGAGATCTCAACGGACGGAGACTAGCGGATCAAGAGACCCAGTACTTC. Residues: CSARDLNGRRLADQETQYF.

Points on this clonotype: At one boundary the junction diverges from the germline segment, which might be a read error. The chain combines TRBV7-2 with TRBJ2-1; no clear D. Germline V lookup: CDR1 SGHTA, CDR2 FQGNSA. This CDR3 is 11 amino acids long. The CDR3 loop is CASSSHNEQFF. DNA for the CDR3: TGTGCCAGCAGCTCCCACAATGAGCAGTTCTTC.